These 13 T cell receptor beta chains came from one sample sequenced in a study of OX40 agonist ivuxolimab in advanced cancers. Profiled with immunoSEQ multiplex PCR; TCRdb holds only in-frame clones, not every one. The repertoire holds under 90,000 clones, with about 90% as singletons. The material was CD4+ or CD8+ T cells sorted from blood, obtained in a trial of the OX40 agonist ivuxolimab. The receptor source for this set is an adult with an advanced solid tumor such as melanoma, head and neck, liver or kidney cancer.

This CDR3 reads CAISSELAQLNTEAFF. CDR3 sequence (DNA): TGTGCCATCAGCTCGGAGCTAGCTCAGTTGAACACTGAAGCTTTCTTT. The V call is TRBV10-3, the J call TRBJ1-1; no definite D call. The CDR3 has 16 amino acids. Between the trimmed V and J ends, which lost 6 bases and 0 bases, there was a span of 17 bases. In germline, CDR1 is ENHRY, CDR2 SYGVKD.

This chain joins TRBV20-1 and TRBJ1-2, with D hard to call. Trimming cost V 2 bases and J 3 bases, with 4 bases left between them. In germline, CDR1 is DFQATT, CDR2 SNEGSKA (reference sequence). The length of the CDR3 is 11 residues. The CDR3 DNA reads TGCAGTGCTAGAAAGGACTATGGCTACACCTTC. The encoded protein is CSARKDYGYTF.

This chain joins TRBV5-1 and TRBJ2-5; 7 bases are shared with TRBD2. The CDR3 spans 16 residues. After removal of 6 bases from V and 4 bases from J, the junction contained 15 bases not matched to a gene. CDR1 is SGHRS and CDR2 is YFSETQ in the germline V gene. The CDR3 region is CASKVEGGPGGETQYF. Written as DNA, the CDR3 is TGCGCCAGCAAGGTAGAGGGCGGTCCGGGGGGAGAGACCCAGTACTTC.

This clone was recorded only once. The chain is built from TRBV30 and TRBJ1-1; D not certain. Trimming shortened V by 4 bases and J by 5 bases, and 20 bases separated the two germline ends. The CDR3 consists of 15 residues. Germline loops: CDR1 GTSNPN, CDR2 SVGIG (reference sequence). CDR3 sequence (DNA): TGTGCCTGGACCCGAACCCCCGGGTCGGGAACTGAAGCTTTCTTT. Residues: CAWTRTPGSGTEAFF.

The J gene is TRBJ1-5, the V gene TRBV5-8; D not certain. The CDR3 totals 20 residues. Germline lookup yields CDR1 SGHTS and CDR2 YDEGEE. The germline V and J ends were trimmed by 2 bases and 1 base, with 25 bases remaining between them. The chain's CDR3 is CASSFMGWQIGLRSNQPQHF. Here the CDR3 DNA reads TGTGCCAGCAGCTTCATGGGGTGGCAGATTGGGTTAAGGAGCAATCAGCCCCAGCATTTT.

This clone was observed a handful of times. The chain carries TRBV7-2 and TRBJ1-2; D gene uncertain. The germline gives CDR1 SGHTA, CDR2 FQGNSA. This CDR3 contains 16 residues. V lost 5 bases to trimming and J lost 4 bases, with 20 bases between them. CDR3 amino acids: CASSPSGGLSGYGYTF. The CDR3 coding sequence is TGTGCCAGCAGCCCATCGGGCGGGCTCTCAGGCTATGGCTACACCTTC.

CDR3 loop: CASRSPGGYTQYF. The CDR3 DNA follows: TGTGCCAGCAGGAGTCCCGGGGGTTATACGCAGTATTTT. This chain connects TRBV6-5 to TRBJ2-3, with D tentatively TRBD2 (6 bases). Trimming stripped 6 bases from V and 7 bases from J, with 14 bases between. CDR1 is MNHEY and CDR2 is SVGAGI in the germline V gene. The CDR3 has 13 residues.

V is TRBV5-4 and J is TRBJ2-3; TRBD2 matches 7 bases. The V and J ends lost 7 bases and 3 bases, in that order; junction bases with no gene match: 8. Per the germline V gene, CDR1 is SGHNT and CDR2 is YYREEE (reference sequence). There are 14 residues in the CDR3. In nucleotides, the CDR3 is TGTGCCAGCCATGGCGCGGGGGTTACAGATACGCAGTATTTT. This codes for CASHGAGVTDTQYF.

The chain has TRBV1 and TRBJ2-1; the DNA was not used to check the table's D call, TRBD1. TRBV1 is an annotated pseudogene. The CDR3 runs to 9 residues. CDR3 region: CTSSQGQFF. CDR3 bases: TGCACCAGCAGCCAGGGCCAGTTCTTC.

The gene calls are TRBV6-6 and TRBJ1-2; a weak D match, TRBD1 (5 bases). Between the trimmed V and J ends, which lost 5 bases and 6 bases, there was a span of 16 bases. The CDR3 totals 14 residues. Looked up from germline, CDR1 is MNHNY and CDR2 is SVGAGI (reference sequence). The CDR3 sequence: CASSRGRTRDGYTF. The DNA for the CDR3 is TGTGCCAGCAGTAGGGGTCGTACCCGGGATGGCTACACCTTC.

J is TRBJ1-6 and V is TRBV7-9; D is uncertain. The germline V and J ends were trimmed by 1 base and 10 bases, with 8 bases remaining between them. The CDR3 runs 13 residues. Germline CDR1 reads SEHNR; CDR2 reads FQNEAQ (reference sequence). The CDR3 loop reads CASSLESQSPLHF. CDR3 in DNA: TGTGCCAGCAGCTTAGAATCGCAGTCACCCCTCCACTTT. Full variable domain (remainder filled in from reference TRBV7-9 and TRBJ1-6): DTGVSQNPRHKITKRGQNVTFRCDPISEHNRLYWYRQTLGQGPEFLTYFQNEAQLEKSRLLSDRFSAERPKGSFSTLEIQRTEQGDSAMYLCASSLESQSPLHFGNGTRLTVT.

This rearrangement joins TRBV15 to TRBJ2-5, with D maybe TRBD2 (6 bases). V was pared by 0 bases and J by 0 bases, with 8 bases between. The V gene's germline CDR1 is LNHNV and CDR2 YYDKDF (reference sequence). The CDR3 is made up of 15 amino acids. This CDR3 is CATSRDTGDQETQYF. For the CDR3, the DNA is TGTGCCACCAGCAGAGACACGGGGGACCAAGAGACCCAGTACTTC.

This chain connects TRBV30 to TRBJ2-2; TRBD2 might be the D (7 bases). Trimming pared 6 bases from V and 7 bases from J, leaving 18 bases between. Looked up from germline, CDR1 is GTSNPN and CDR2 is SVGIG (reference sequence). The CDR3 spans 14 residues. The CDR3 here is CACPGGGFSGELFF. In nucleotides, the CDR3 is TGTGCCTGCCCGGGGGGCGGTTTCAGCGGGGAGCTGTTTTTT.